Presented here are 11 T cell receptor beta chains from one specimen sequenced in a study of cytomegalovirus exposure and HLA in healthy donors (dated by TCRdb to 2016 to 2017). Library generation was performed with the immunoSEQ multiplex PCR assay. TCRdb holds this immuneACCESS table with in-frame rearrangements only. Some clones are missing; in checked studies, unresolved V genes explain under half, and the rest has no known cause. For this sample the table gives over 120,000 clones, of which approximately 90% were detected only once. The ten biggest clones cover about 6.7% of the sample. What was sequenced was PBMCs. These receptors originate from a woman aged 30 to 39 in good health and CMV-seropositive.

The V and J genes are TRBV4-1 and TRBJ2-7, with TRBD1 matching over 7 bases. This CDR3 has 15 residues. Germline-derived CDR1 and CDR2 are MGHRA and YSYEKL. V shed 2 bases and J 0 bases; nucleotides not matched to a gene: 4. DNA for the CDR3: TGCGCCAGCAGCCAACCCGACAGGGCCTCCTACGAGCAGTACTTC. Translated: CASSQPDRASYEQYF.

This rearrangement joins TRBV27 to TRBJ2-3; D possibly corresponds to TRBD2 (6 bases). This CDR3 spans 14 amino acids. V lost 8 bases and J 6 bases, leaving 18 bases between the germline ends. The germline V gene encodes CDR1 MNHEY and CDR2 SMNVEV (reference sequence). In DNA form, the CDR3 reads TGTGCCAGCCAAGGACTATCCGTATCTGATACGCAGTATTTT. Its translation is CASQGLSVSDTQYF.

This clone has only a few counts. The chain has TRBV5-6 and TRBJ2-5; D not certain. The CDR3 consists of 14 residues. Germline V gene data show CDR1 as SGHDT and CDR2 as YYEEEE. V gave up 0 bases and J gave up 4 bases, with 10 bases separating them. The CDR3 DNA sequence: TGTGCCAGCAGCTTGGTGGGCTCCGGAGAGACCCAGTACTTC. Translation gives CASSLVGSGETQYF.

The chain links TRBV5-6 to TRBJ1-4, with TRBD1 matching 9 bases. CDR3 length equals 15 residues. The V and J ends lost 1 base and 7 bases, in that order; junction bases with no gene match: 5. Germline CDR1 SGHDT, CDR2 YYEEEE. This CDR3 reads CASSLPGTGTEKLFF. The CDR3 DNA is TGTGCCAGCAGCTTGCCCGGGACAGGGACTGAAAAACTGTTTTTT.

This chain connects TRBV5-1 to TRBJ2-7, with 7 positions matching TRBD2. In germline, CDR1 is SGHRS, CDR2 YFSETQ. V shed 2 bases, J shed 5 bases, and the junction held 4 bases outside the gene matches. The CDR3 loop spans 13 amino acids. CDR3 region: CASSFREADEQYF. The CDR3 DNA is TGCGCCAGCAGCTTCCGGGAGGCTGACGAGCAGTACTTC.

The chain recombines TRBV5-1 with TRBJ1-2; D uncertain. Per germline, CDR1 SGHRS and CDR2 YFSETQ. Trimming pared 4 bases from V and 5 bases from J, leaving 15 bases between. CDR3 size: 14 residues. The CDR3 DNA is TGCGCCAGCAGCGGGTCCCGGACGGGGTATGGCTACACCTTC. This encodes CASSGSRTGYGYTF.

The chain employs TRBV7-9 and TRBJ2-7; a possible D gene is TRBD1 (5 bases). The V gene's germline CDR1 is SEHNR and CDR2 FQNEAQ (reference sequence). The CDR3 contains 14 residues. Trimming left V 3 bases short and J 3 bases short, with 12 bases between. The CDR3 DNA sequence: TGTGCCAGCAGCTTCTCAGGGCTTTACTACGAGCAGTACTTC. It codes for CASSFSGLYYEQYF.

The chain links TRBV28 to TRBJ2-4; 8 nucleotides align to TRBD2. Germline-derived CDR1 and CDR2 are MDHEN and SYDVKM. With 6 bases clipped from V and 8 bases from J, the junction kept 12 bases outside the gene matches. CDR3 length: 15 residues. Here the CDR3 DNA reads TGTGCCAGCAGCAGCGCAGACGGGACTAGGGACATTCAGTACTTC. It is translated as CASSSADGTRDIQYF.

The DNA of the CDR3 is TGTGCCAGCAGCTTAGTTTCCATCGGACAGGGGCGAGCTTTCTTT. Residues: CASSLVSIGQGRAFF. V gene TRBV7-2 combines with J gene TRBJ1-1; 9 positions match TRBD1. Germline CDR1 is SGHTA and CDR2 is FQGNSA. CDR3 length: 15 residues. J gave up 10 bases and V 1 base, and 10 bases lay outside the gene matches.

The CDR3 region is CASSNLLGQGTYEQYF. The CDR3 DNA is TGTGCCAGCAGTAATCTACTGGGACAGGGCACCTACGAGCAGTACTTC. The chain carries TRBV28 and TRBJ2-7, with 9 nucleotides matching TRBD1. The germline V gene has CDR1 MDHEN and CDR2 SYDVKM. The CDR3 contains 16 residues. Trimming took 5 bases from V and 2 from J; bases not matched to a gene: 10. Supplemented by reference TRBV28 and TRBJ2-7, the full variable domain reads DVKVTQSSRYLVKRTGEKVFLECVQDMDHENMFWYRQDPGLGLRLIYFSYDVKMKEKGDIPEGYSVSREKKERFSLILESASTNQTSMYLCASSNLLGQGTYEQYFGPGTRLTVT.

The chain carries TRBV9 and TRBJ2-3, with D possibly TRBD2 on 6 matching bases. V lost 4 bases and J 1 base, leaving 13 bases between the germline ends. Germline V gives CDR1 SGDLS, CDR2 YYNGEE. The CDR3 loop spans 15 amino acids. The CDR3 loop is CASSPSGGGTDTQYF. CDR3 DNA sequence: TGTGCCAGCAGCCCCAGTGGAGGGGGCACAGATACGCAGTATTTT.